A single sample is the source of the 28 T cell receptor beta chains below, sequenced in a study of Ad26.COV2.S vaccination and SARS-CoV-2 variants. Treatment denoted: approximately 18 received Ad26.COV2.S at low or high dose, single or two shots; about 5 received placebo; per-sample allocation not given. Each sample was drawn 63 days after the first injection (of vaccine or placebo). TCRdb's copy holds only in-frame clones and misses some; the assay was immunoSEQ multiplex PCR. Counted here are more than 300,000 clones, around four fifths occurring once; the ten biggest clones make up 2% to 2.5%. The input for sequencing was peripheral blood, taken in a trial of Ad26.COV2.S vaccine versus placebo. The receptors shown here come from a person between 18 and 59 years old who received the Ad26.COV2.S COVID-19 vaccine or a placebo.

This chain joins TRBV2 and TRBJ2-2; unclear D gene. Germline CDR1 and CDR2: SNHLY and FYNNEI. The CDR3 consists of 13 residues. The germline V and J ends were trimmed by 5 bases and 7 bases, with 11 bases remaining between them. The CDR3, as DNA: TGTGCCAGCAGTAGCCAGATTGACGGGGAGCTGTTTTTT. As protein: CASSSQIDGELFF.

The rearrangement uses TRBV7-9 and TRBJ2-3; D unresolved. There are 12 residues in the CDR3. Germline CDR1 SEHNR, CDR2 FQNEAQ (reference sequence). V gave up 1 base and J gave up 3 bases, with 2 bases separating them. The CDR3 nucleotides are TGTGCCAGCAGCTTAGAAACAGATACGCAGTATTTT. It is translated as CASSLETDTQYF.

V is TRBV11-2 and J is TRBJ2-7; a weak D match, TRBD1 (5 bases). The CDR3 covers 15 residues. V lost 6 bases and J lost 1, with 16 bases in between. Germline CDR1 SGHAT, CDR2 FQNNGV. The CDR3 reads CASSLVFKGSYEQYF. As DNA, the CDR3 is TGTGCCAGCAGTCTGGTATTCAAGGGGTCCTACGAGCAGTACTTC.

The chain carries TRBV4-1 and TRBJ2-5; no clear D gene. Germline loops: CDR1 MGHRA, CDR2 YSYEKL. Trimming removed 0 bases from V and 0 bases from J, with 11 bases in between. The length of the CDR3 is 16 residues. This chain's CDR3 is CASSQEIRADQETQYF. As DNA, the CDR3 is TGCGCCAGCAGCCAAGAAATCCGGGCCGACCAAGAGACCCAGTACTTC.

The rearrangement links TRBV4-1 to TRBJ1-2; D may be TRBD1 (6 bases). This CDR3 region has 15 residues. The V end was cut by 1 base, the J end by 8 bases, with 17 bases between. Germline CDR1 and CDR2: MGHRA and YSYEKL. CDR3 in DNA: TGCGCCAGCAGCCAAGTTTCCCAGGGGTCCGGAGGCTACACCTTC. This codes for CASSQVSQGSGGYTF.

The chain has TRBV18 and TRBJ1-2; D may be TRBD1 (5 bases). Germline-derived CDR1 and CDR2 are KGHSH and LQKENI. This CDR3 spans 16 amino acids. V was pared by 0 bases and J by 4 bases, with 15 bases between. The CDR3 loop is CASSPPSQGSLYGYTF. The CDR3 bases are TGTGCCAGCTCACCACCTTCGCAGGGCTCACTCTATGGCTACACCTTC.

V is TRBV5-1 and J is TRBJ2-3, with 10 bases aligning to TRBD2. This CDR3 comprises 15 residues. Germline V lookup: CDR1 SGHRS, CDR2 YFSETQ. J lost 6 bases, V lost 2 bases, and 6 bases had no gene match. This CDR3 reads CASSLKRGGPDTQYF. The CDR3 bases are TGCGCCAGCAGCTTAAAGCGGGGGGGCCCCGATACGCAGTATTTT.

The chain has TRBV4-1 and TRBJ2-7, with D unresolved. Trimming shortened V by 1 base and J by 1 base, and 8 bases separated the two germline ends. Germline-derived CDR1 and CDR2 are MGHRA and YSYEKL. The CDR3 covers 14 residues. As DNA, the CDR3 is TGCGCCAGCAGCCAAGGGCAGGCTTCCTACGAGCAGTACTTC. Protein sequence: CASSQGQASYEQYF.

The rearrangement links TRBV5-4 to TRBJ1-1, with a tentative D call TRBD1 (5 bases). The CDR3 consists of 14 residues. The V end lost 1 base, the J end lost 0 bases, and 7 bases lay between the germline ends. Germline assignment: CDR1 SGHNT and CDR2 YYREEE (reference sequence). Here the CDR3 DNA reads TGTGCCAGCAGCTTGACAGGATTGAACACTGAAGCTTTCTTT. Its protein product is CASSLTGLNTEAFF.

The chain couples TRBV5-1 to TRBJ2-7; TRBD1 matches at 8 bases. With 2 bases clipped from V and 2 bases from J, the junction kept 0 bases outside the gene matches. This CDR3 contains 13 residues. Germline lookup yields CDR1 SGHRS and CDR2 YFSETQ. In DNA, the CDR3 is TGCGCCAGCAGCTTACAGGGGGCCTACGAGCAGTACTTC. Translating it yields CASSLQGAYEQYF.

A single count supports this clone. The CDR3 protein is CASSLVGSTDTQYF. DNA for the CDR3: TGCGCCAGCAGCTTGGTCGGGTCCACAGATACGCAGTATTTT. The V and J genes are TRBV5-1 and TRBJ2-3; no clear D. Germline V gene data show CDR1 as SGHRS and CDR2 as YFSETQ. Deletions cut 0 bases from V and 2 bases from J, with 7 bases between. The CDR3 sequence is 14 residues long.

J is TRBJ2-7 and V is TRBV27, with 7 bases matching TRBD1. This CDR3 region has 14 residues. V lost 4 bases, J lost 2 bases, and 5 bases stayed unmatched. Germline values: CDR1 MNHEY, CDR2 SMNVEV (reference sequence). CDR3 nucleotides: TGTGCCAGCAGTTCAACAGGGGTCCCCTACGAGCAGTACTTC. It translates to CASSSTGVPYEQYF.

V is TRBV7-9 and J is TRBJ1-2; maybe TRBD1 (5 bases). Germline CDR1 SEHNR, CDR2 FQNEAQ (reference sequence). Trimming shortened V by 5 bases and J by 2 bases, and 12 bases separated the two germline ends. This CDR3 has 14 amino acids. The CDR3 here is CASSPLGGNYGYTF. The CDR3 coding sequence is TGTGCCAGCAGCCCCCTCGGGGGAAACTATGGCTACACCTTC.

The chain joins TRBV6-5 to TRBJ2-7, with TRBD2 identical over 8 bases. The CDR3 covers 15 residues. In germline, CDR1 is MNHEY, CDR2 SVGAGI. V trimming: 6 bases; J trimming: 4 bases; junction bases outside the gene matches: 11. CDR3 nucleotide sequence: TGTGCCAGCAGCGGCGGGGGGCGGCCCCCTTACGAGCAGTACTTC. It encodes CASSGGGRPPYEQYF.

V is TRBV5-4 and J is TRBJ2-1; TRBD2 matches at 7 bases. J was trimmed by 2 bases and V by 1 base; bases with no gene match: 3. CDR3 length equals 15 residues. The germline CDR1 and CDR2 sequences are SGHNT and YYREEE (reference sequence). As DNA, the CDR3 is TGTGCCAGCAGCTTGCCGACTAGCCCCTACAATGAGCAGTTCTTC. This gives the protein CASSLPTSPYNEQFF.

The rearrangement joins TRBV7-9 to TRBJ2-1, with a possible D match to TRBD2 (6 bases). V gave up 4 bases and J gave up 2 bases, with 12 bases separating them. The germline CDR1 and CDR2 sequences are SEHNR and FQNEAQ (reference sequence). CDR3 length equals 15 residues. The CDR3 bases are TGTGCCAGCAGCTGGGGGACTGCCGCCTACAATGAGCAGTTCTTC. This codes for CASSWGTAAYNEQFF.

This clone was detected only once. The J gene is TRBJ2-2, the V gene TRBV7-9; D unresolved. Trimming left V 1 base short and J 6 bases short, with 6 bases between. The CDR3 spans 13 residues. Germline V lookup: CDR1 SEHNR, CDR2 FQNEAQ (reference sequence). In nucleotides, the CDR3 is TGTGCCAGCAGCTTAGAGGGTCCCGGGGAGCTGTTTTTT. Amino acids: CASSLEGPGELFF. Full variable domain (missing parts from reference TRBV7-9 and TRBJ2-2): DTGVSQNPRHKITKRGQNVTFRCDPISEHNRLYWYRQTLGQGPEFLTYFQNEAQLEKSRLLSDRFSAERPKGSFSTLEIQRTEQGDSAMYLCASSLEGPGELFFGEGSRLTVL.

The rearrangement links TRBV2 to TRBJ2-2; no definite D call. This CDR3 has 13 residues. Germline lookup yields CDR1 SNHLY and CDR2 FYNNEI. V lost 6 bases and J 3 bases, leaving 8 bases between the germline ends. The CDR3 protein is CASRWSDTGELFF. In nucleotides, the CDR3 is TGTGCCAGCAGGTGGAGTGACACCGGGGAGCTGTTTTTT.

The CDR3 DNA sequence: TGTGCCAGCAGCCTTCTAGGGAGAGGCGAGCAGTACTTC. Its translation: CASSLLGRGEQYF. This chain connects TRBV28 to TRBJ2-7, with D possibly matching TRBD2 (5 bases). V was trimmed by 6 bases and J by 6 bases, leaving 15 bases between them. Looked up from germline, CDR1 is MDHEN and CDR2 is SYDVKM. The CDR3 totals 13 residues.

This chain joins TRBV19 and TRBJ2-4; D may match TRBD1 or TRBD2 (5 bases each). Germline CDR1 and CDR2: LNHDA and SQIVND (reference sequence). The CDR3 consists of 14 residues. Trimming removed 3 bases at V and 3 bases at J, with 9 bases between. CDR3 residues: CASSIGGGKNIQYF. Written as DNA, the CDR3 is TGTGCCAGTAGTATTGGTGGGGGCAAAAACATTCAGTACTTC.

The J gene is TRBJ1-4, the V gene TRBV3-1 (or the pseudogene TRBV3-2), with 8 bases identical to TRBD1. The V segment lost 2 bases and the J segment 4 bases; nucleotides outside the gene matches: 3. The germline gives CDR1 LGHDT, CDR2 YNNKEL (reference sequence). The CDR3 is made up of 15 amino acids. CDR3 in DNA: TGTGCCAGCAGCCAAAGGGACAGGTATAATGAAAAACTGTTTTTT. Translation gives CASSQRDRYNEKLFF.

The chain couples TRBV5-4 to TRBJ2-2; D possibly uses TRBD1 or TRBD2 (6 bases each). CDR1 and CDR2 (germline): SGHNT, YYREEE (reference sequence). CDR3 length equals 16 residues. The germline V and J ends were trimmed by 0 bases and 4 bases, with 13 bases remaining between them. CDR3 residues: CASSLVGRGVTGELFF. CDR3 DNA sequence: TGTGCCAGCAGCTTGGTGGGAAGGGGGGTCACCGGGGAGCTGTTTTTT.

The chain's CDR3 is CATSREWGTGTAGELFF. The CDR3 DNA is TGTGCCACCAGCAGAGAGTGGGGGACAGGGACGGCCGGGGAGCTGTTTTTT. The chain uses TRBV15 and TRBJ2-2; 9 bases map to TRBD1. The CDR3 covers 17 residues. Per the germline V gene, CDR1 is LNHNV and CDR2 is YYDKDF (reference sequence). With V trimmed by 0 bases and J by 6 bases, 8 bases remained unmatched.

The V call is TRBV2, the J call TRBJ2-7; 7 nucleotides line up with TRBD2. Germline CDR1 reads SNHLY; CDR2 reads FYNNEI. The CDR3 is 16 residues long. The J segment lost 1 base and the V segment lost 3 bases, leaving 9 bases of the junction unmatched. The DNA for the CDR3 is TGTGCCAGCAGTGACGCGTCGGGGAGGGAATCCTACGAGCAGTACTTC. It encodes CASSDASGRESYEQYF.

V is TRBV5-4 and J is TRBJ2-1; no definite D call. The V gene's germline CDR1 is SGHNT and CDR2 YYREEE (reference sequence). Trimming took 5 bases from V and 6 from J, leaving 12 bases between them. This CDR3 contains 13 residues. Here the CDR3 reads CASSPTPLNEQFF. The CDR3 bases are TGTGCCAGCAGTCCCACCCCACTCAATGAGCAGTTCTTC.

V usage is TRBV2 and J usage is TRBJ1-6; D is perhaps TRBD1 (6 bases). Trimming took 5 bases from V and 7 from J, leaving 12 bases between them. CDR3 length: 14 residues. Germline V gives CDR1 SNHLY, CDR2 FYNNEI. The CDR3 region has the DNA TGTGCCAGCAGTTACAGGGCTTCAAATTCACCCCTCCACTTT. It yields the protein CASSYRASNSPLHF.

V and J are TRBV28 and TRBJ1-5; D not resolved. This CDR3 comprises 17 residues. The germline V and J ends were trimmed by 2 bases and 3 bases, with 17 bases remaining between them. The germline gives CDR1 MDHEN, CDR2 SYDVKM. The CDR3 nucleotides are TGTGCCAGCAGTTTAATAAAAAGGCCCACTACCAATCAGCCCCAGCATTTT. Its translation is CASSLIKRPTTNQPQHF.

This clone is a singleton in its sample. The sample has other DNA sequences that encode this CDR3 too. V usage is TRBV6-5 and J usage is TRBJ2-7; tentatively, D is TRBD1 or TRBD2 (5 bases each). The CDR3 has 14 residues. The V end was cut by 6 bases, the J end by 0 bases, with 12 bases between. Germline loops: CDR1 MNHEY, CDR2 SVGAGI. The CDR3 DNA follows: TGTGCCAGCAGGGGGACCGGCAGCTCCTACGAGCAGTACTTC. Its protein product is CASRGTGSSYEQYF.